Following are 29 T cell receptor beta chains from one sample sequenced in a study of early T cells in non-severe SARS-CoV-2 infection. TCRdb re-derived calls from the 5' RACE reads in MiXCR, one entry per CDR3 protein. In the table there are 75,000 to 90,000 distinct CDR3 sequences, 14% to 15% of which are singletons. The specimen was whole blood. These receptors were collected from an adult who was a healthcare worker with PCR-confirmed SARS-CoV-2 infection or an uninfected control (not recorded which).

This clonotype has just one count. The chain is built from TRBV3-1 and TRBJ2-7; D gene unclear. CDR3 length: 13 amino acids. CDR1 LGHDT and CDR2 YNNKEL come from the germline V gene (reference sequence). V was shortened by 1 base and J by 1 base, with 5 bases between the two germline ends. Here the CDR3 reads CASSQGYSYEQYF. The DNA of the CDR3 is TGTGCCAGCAGCCAAGGCTATTCCTACGAGCAGTACTTC.

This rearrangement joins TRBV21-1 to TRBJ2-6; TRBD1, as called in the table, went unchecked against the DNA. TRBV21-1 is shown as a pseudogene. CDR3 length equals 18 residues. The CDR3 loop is CASSKADRAFSGANVLTF. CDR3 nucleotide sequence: TGTGCCAGCAGCAAAGCGGACAGGGCCTTCTCTGGGGCCAACGTCCTGACTTTC.

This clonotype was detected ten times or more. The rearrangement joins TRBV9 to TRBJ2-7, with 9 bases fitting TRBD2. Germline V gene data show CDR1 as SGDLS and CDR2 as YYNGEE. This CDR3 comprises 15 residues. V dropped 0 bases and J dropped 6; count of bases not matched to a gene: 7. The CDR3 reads CASSVGASGTAEQYF. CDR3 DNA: TGTGCCAGCAGCGTAGGAGCTAGCGGGACGGCCGAGCAGTACTTC.

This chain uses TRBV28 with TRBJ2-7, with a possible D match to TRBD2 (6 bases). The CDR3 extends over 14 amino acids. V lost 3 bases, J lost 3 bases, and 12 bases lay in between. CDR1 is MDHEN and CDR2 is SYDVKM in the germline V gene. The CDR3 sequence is CASSFGDSYYEQYF. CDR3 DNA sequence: TGTGCCAGCAGTTTCGGGGACTCCTACTACGAGCAGTACTTC.

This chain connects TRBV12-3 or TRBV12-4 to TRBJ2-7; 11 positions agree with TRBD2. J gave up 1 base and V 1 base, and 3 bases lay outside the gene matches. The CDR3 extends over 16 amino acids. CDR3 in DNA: TGTGCCAGCAGTTTAGGGCTAGCGGGAGGATCCTACGAGCAGTACTTC. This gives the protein CASSLGLAGGSYEQYF.

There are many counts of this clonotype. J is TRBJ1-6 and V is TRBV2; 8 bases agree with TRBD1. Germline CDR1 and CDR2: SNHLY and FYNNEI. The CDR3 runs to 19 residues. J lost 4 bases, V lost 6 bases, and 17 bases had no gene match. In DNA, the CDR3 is TGTGCCAGCAGGGGGCCGGACAGGGAAAGCGCTACTTATAATTCACCCCTCCACTTT. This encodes CASRGPDRESATYNSPLHF.

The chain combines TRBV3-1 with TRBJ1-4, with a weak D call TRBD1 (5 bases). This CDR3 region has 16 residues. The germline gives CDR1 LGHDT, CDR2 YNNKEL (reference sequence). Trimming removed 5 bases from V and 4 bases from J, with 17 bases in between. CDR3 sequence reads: CASSSGQRIFNEKLFF. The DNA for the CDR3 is TGTGCCAGCAGCTCCGGACAACGCATCTTTAATGAAAAACTGTTTTTT.

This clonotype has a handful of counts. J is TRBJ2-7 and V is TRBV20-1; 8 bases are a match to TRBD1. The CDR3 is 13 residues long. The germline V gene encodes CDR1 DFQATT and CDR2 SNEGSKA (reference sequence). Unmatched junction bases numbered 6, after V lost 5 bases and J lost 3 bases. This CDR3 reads CSAYLDRDYEQYF. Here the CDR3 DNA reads TGCAGTGCTTACTTGGACAGGGACTACGAGCAGTACTTC.

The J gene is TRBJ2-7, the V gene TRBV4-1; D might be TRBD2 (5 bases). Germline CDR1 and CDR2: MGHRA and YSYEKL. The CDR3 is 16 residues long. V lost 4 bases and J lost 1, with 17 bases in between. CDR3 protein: CASSRENSPRSYEQYF. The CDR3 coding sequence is TGCGCCAGCAGCCGGGAGAACTCCCCACGATCCTACGAGCAGTACTTC.

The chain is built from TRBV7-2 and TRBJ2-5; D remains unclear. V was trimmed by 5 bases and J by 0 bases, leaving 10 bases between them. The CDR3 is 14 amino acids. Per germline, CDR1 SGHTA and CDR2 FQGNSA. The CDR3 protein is CASSPLGYQETQYF. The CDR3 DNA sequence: TGTGCCAGCAGCCCTTTAGGGTACCAAGAGACCCAGTACTTC.

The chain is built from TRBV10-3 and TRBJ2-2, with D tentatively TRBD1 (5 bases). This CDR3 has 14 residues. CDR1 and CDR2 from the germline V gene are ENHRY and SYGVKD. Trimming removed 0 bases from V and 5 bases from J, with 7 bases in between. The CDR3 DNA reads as TGTGCCATCAGTGAGTCGTCAGGGACCGGGGAGCTGTTTTTT. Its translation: CAISESSGTGELFF.

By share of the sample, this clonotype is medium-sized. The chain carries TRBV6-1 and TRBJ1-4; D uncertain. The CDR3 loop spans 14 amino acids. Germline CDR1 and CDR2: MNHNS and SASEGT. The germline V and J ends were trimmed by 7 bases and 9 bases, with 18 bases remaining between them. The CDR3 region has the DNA TGTGCCAGCACCCACCTAGGGCCGACTCAAAAACTGTTTTTT. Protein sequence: CASTHLGPTQKLFF.

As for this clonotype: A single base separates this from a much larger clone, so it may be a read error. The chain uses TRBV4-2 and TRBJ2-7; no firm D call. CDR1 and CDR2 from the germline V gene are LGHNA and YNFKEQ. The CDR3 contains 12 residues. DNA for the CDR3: TGTGTCAGCGAGGACCAGACTGGCGAGCAGTACTTC. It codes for CVSEDQTGEQYF.

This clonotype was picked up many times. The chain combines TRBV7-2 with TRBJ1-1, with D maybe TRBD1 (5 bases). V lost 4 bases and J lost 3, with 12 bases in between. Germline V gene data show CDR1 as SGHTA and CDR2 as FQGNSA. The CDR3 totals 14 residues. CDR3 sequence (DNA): TGTGCCAGCAGCTCCGCACAGGTCTACACTGAAGCTTTCTTT. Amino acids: CASSSAQVYTEAFF. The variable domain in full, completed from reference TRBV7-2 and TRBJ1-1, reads GAGVSQSPSNKVTEKGKDVELRCDPISGHTALYWYRQSLGQGLEFLIYFQGNSAPDKSGLPSDRFSAERTGGSVSTLTIQRTQQEDSAVYLCASSSAQVYTEAFFGQGTRLTVV.

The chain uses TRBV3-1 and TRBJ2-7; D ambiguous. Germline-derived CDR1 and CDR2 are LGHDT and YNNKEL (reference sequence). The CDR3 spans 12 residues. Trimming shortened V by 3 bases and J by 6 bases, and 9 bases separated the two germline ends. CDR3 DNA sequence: TGTGCCAGCAGCCAGACACAGCTCGAGCAGTACTTC. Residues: CASSQTQLEQYF.

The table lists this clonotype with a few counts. CDR3 residues: CASSEYSWRSGANVLTF. The CDR3 nucleotides are TGTGCCAGCAGTGAATACAGCTGGCGCTCTGGGGCCAACGTCCTGACTTTC. The V gene is TRBV6-6, the J gene TRBJ2-6; D is unresolved. Trimming took 5 bases from V and 0 from J, leaving 14 bases between them. The V gene's germline CDR1 is MNHNY and CDR2 SVGAGI (reference sequence). The length of the CDR3 is 17 residues.

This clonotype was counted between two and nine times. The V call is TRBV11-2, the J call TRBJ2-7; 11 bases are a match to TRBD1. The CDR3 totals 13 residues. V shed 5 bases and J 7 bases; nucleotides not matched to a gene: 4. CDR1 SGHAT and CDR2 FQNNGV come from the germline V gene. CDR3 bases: TGTGCCAGCAGCCGGGACAGGGGGTTGGAGCAGTACTTC. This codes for CASSRDRGLEQYF.

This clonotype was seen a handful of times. DNA for the CDR3: TGTGCCAGCAGCCCCTCGCGGACAGCTAGCTACGAGCAGTACTTC. Translating gives CASSPSRTASYEQYF. The chain recombines TRBV27 with TRBJ2-7; TRBD1 might be the D (6 bases). Germline-derived CDR1 and CDR2 are MNHEY and SMNVEV (reference sequence). The CDR3 loop spans 15 amino acids. Trimming removed 6 bases at V and 3 bases at J, with 18 bases between.

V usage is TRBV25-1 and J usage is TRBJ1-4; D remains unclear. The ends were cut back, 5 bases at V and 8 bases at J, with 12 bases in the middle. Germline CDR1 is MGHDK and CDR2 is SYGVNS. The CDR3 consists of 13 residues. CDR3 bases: TGTGCCAGCAGTCCCCCCCTTGGGGAAAAACTGTTTTTT. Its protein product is CASSPPLGEKLFF.

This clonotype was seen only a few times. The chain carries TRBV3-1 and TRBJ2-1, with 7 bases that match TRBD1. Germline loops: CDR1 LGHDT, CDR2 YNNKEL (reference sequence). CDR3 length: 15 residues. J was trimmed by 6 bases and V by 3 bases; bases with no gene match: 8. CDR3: CASSQQYGTANEQFF. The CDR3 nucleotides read TGTGCCAGCAGCCAGCAGTACGGGACAGCCAATGAGCAGTTCTTC.

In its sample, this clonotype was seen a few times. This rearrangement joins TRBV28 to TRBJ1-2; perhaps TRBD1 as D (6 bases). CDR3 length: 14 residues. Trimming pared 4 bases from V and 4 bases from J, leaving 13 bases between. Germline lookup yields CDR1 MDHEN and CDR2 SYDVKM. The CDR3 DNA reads TGTGCCAGCAGTTCTACAGGGATCCTCTATGGCTACACCTTC. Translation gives CASSSTGILYGYTF.

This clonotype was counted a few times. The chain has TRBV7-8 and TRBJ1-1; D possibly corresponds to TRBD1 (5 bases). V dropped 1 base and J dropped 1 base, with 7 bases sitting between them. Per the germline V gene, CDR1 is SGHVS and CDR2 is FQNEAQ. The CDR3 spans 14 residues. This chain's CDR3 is CASSLDRWNTEAFF. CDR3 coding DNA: TGTGCCAGCAGCTTAGACAGGTGGAACACTGAAGCTTTCTTT.

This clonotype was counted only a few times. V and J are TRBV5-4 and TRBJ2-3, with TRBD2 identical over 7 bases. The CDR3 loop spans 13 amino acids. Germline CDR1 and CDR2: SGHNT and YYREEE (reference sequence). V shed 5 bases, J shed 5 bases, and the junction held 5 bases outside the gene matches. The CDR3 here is CASSQTGGDTQYF. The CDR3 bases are TGTGCCAGCAGTCAGACGGGGGGAGATACGCAGTATTTT.

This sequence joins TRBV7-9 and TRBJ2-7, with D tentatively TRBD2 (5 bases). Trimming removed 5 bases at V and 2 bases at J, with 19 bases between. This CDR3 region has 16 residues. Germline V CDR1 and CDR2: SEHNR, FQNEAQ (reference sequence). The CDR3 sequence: CASSVEDGIGPYEQYF. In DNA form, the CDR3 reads TGTGCCAGCAGCGTGGAGGACGGGATCGGCCCCTACGAGCAGTACTTC.

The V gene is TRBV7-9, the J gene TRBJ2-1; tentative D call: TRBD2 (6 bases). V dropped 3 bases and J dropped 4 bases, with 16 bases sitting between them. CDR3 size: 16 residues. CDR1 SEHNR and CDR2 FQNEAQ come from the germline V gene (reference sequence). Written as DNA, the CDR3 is TGTGCCAGCAGCTTCGAGGGCGGGATGGGGTACAATGAGCAGTTCTTC. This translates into CASSFEGGMGYNEQFF.

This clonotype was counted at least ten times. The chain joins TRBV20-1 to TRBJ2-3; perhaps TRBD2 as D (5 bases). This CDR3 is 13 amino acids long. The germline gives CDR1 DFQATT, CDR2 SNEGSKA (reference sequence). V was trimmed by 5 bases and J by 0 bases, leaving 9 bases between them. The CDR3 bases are TGCAGTGCTGGCGGGTCTAGCACAGATACGCAGTATTTT. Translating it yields CSAGGSSTDTQYF.

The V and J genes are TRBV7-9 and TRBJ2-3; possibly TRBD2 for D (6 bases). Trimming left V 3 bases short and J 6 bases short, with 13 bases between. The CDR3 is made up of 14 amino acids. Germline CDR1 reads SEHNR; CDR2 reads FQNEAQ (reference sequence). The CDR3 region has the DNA TGTGCCAGCAGCTTTGGGCCAGGAGGGGATACGCAGTATTTT. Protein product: CASSFGPGGDTQYF.

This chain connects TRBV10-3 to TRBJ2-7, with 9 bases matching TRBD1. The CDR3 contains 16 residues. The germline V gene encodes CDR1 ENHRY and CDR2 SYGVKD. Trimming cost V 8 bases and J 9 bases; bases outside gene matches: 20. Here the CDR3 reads CAIGKKNRDRAGGQYF. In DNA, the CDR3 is TGTGCCATCGGCAAAAAGAACCGGGACAGGGCCGGCGGGCAGTACTTC.

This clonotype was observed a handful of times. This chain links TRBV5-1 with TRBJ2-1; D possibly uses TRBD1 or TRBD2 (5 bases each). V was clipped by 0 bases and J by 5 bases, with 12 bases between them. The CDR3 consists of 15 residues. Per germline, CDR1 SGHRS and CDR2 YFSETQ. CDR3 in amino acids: CASSLAGTANNEQFF. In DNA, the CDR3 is TGCGCCAGCAGCTTGGCCGGGACGGCTAACAATGAGCAGTTCTTC.